The next 16 T cell receptor beta chains were all read from a single sample in a study of blood T cell repertoires in COVID-19. Clones were sequenced by immunoSEQ multiplex PCR, and TCRdb holds only the in-frame ones, with some missing. The sample shows under 200,000 clones, roughly 84% of them seen only once. Sequenced sample: peripheral blood. Every receptor here comes from a human donor in a cohort sampled during active COVID-19.

DNA for the CDR3: TGTGCCAGCAGCCAGGACAGGGGGCGTTGGGAGACCCAGTACTTC. Translation: CASSQDRGRWETQYF. The chain uses TRBV4-2 and TRBJ2-5, with TRBD1 matching 11 bases. CDR1 LGHNA and CDR2 YNFKEQ come from the germline V gene. There are 15 residues in the CDR3. V gave up 3 bases and J gave up 5 bases; unmatched junction bases: 5.

The V gene is TRBV7-2, the J gene TRBJ2-5, with 10 bases identical to TRBD2. V was pared by 1 base and J by 5 bases, with 16 bases of the junction left unmatched. Germline-derived CDR1 and CDR2 are SGHTA and FQGNSA. There are 19 residues in the CDR3. CDR3: CASSLDGPTGLAARETQYF. DNA of the CDR3: TGTGCCAGCAGCTTAGATGGGCCGACAGGACTAGCGGCCCGGGAGACCCAGTACTTC.

This clone was counted between two and nine times. The CDR3, as DNA: TGCGCCAGCAGTGAGTCGAGCGGGAGGGCCATCGATACGCAGTATTTT. Its protein is CASSESSGRAIDTQYF. V is TRBV10-1 and J is TRBJ2-3; 10 bases align to TRBD2. The length of the CDR3 is 16 residues. Germline CDR1 WNHNN, CDR2 SYGVQD (reference sequence). V lost 0 bases to trimming and J lost 6 bases; unmatched junction nucleotides: 6.

This clone was counted between two and nine times. The chain recombines TRBV6-5 with TRBJ1-5, with D possibly being TRBD1 (6 bases). The CDR3 is made up of 13 amino acids. Trimming left V 5 bases short and J 6 bases short, with 11 bases between. The germline V gene encodes CDR1 MNHEY and CDR2 SVGAGI. CDR3 sequence (DNA): TGTGCCAGCAGTCTCCAACAGGGTCAGCCCCAGCATTTT. Protein: CASSLQQGQPQHF.

The chain couples TRBV3-1 (or the pseudogene TRBV3-2) to TRBJ2-2, with TRBD1 matching 8 bases. The germline gives CDR1 LGHDT, CDR2 YNNKEL (reference sequence). This CDR3 region has 15 residues. V was clipped by 3 bases and J by 4 bases; unmatched bases: 4. CDR3 bases: TGTGCCAGCAGCCACTTGGACAGGGCCACCGGGGAGCTGTTTTTT. This translates into CASSHLDRATGELFF.

The rearrangement joins TRBV24-1 to TRBJ2-7; TRBD1 might be the D (5 bases). Trimming left V 1 base short and J 3 bases short, with 9 bases between. The CDR3 totals 14 residues. The germline V gene has CDR1 KGHDR and CDR2 SFDVKD. CDR3 sequence: CATSDFPDSYEQYF. CDR3 in DNA: TGTGCCACCAGTGATTTTCCTGACAGCTACGAGCAGTACTTC.

The chain uses TRBV7-8 and TRBJ1-2, with D perhaps matching TRBD1 (5 bases). Trimming left V 0 bases short and J 4 bases short, with 12 bases between. CDR3 length: 15 amino acids. Germline assignment: CDR1 SGHVS and CDR2 FQNEAQ. CDR3 nucleotides: TGTGCCAGCAGCTTAGCCTCAGGGAGGGGCTATGGCTACACCTTC. Its protein is CASSLASGRGYGYTF. Filled out from reference TRBV7-8 and TRBJ1-2, the complete variable domain reads GAGVSQSPRYKVAKRGQDVALRCDPISGHVSLFWYQQALGQGPEFLTYFQNEAQLDKSGLPSDRFFAERPEGSVSTLKIQRTQQEDSAVYLCASSLASGRGYGYTFGSGTRLTVV.

Comments on this clone: Germline and junction disagree at one end, which may indicate a read error. The chain combines TRBV7-2 with TRBJ2-2; tentative D call: TRBD2 (6 bases). The CDR3 extends over 14 amino acids. Looked up from germline, CDR1 is SGHTA and CDR2 is FQGNSA. DNA for the CDR3: TGTGCCAGCAGCGCGGGACTCAACATCGGGGAGCTGTTTTTT. Encoded protein: CASSAGLNIGELFF.

The J gene is TRBJ2-7, the V gene TRBV7-2; D remains ambiguous. V was trimmed by 5 bases and J by 2 bases, leaving 4 bases between them. Germline-derived CDR1 and CDR2 are SGHTA and FQGNSA. This CDR3 region has 11 residues. The CDR3 is CASSRAYEQYF. The CDR3 bases are TGTGCCAGCAGCCGTGCCTACGAGCAGTACTTC.

CDR3 nucleotides: TGCGCCAGCAGCCGATCCCGGGACTGGAACACCGGGGAGCTGTTTTTT. As protein: CASSRSRDWNTGELFF. The V call is TRBV4-3, the J call TRBJ2-2; D possibly corresponds to TRBD2 (6 bases). V shed 4 bases and J shed 1 base, with 13 bases lying between them. The CDR3 sequence is 16 residues long. CDR1 and CDR2 from the germline V gene are LGHNA and YSLEER.

The J gene is TRBJ1-6, the V gene TRBV7-2; the match to TRBD1 covers 12 bases. The CDR3 has 18 residues. The germline CDR1 and CDR2 sequences are SGHTA and FQGNSA. The V gene end was trimmed by 4 bases and the J gene end by 7 bases; junction bases not matched to a gene: 11. DNA for the CDR3: TGTGCCAGCAGCTCCACTCAACCGGGACAGGGGGCGAATTCACCCCTCCACTTT. Amino acids: CASSSTQPGQGANSPLHF.

In this sample, this clone turned up a few times. V is TRBV5-1 and J is TRBJ2-7, with D tentatively TRBD2 (5 bases). With 1 base removed from V and 3 bases from J, the gap between germline ends came to 11 bases. There are 14 residues in the CDR3. The germline V gene encodes CDR1 SGHRS and CDR2 YFSETQ. The CDR3: CASSLQAESYEQYF. The CDR3, as DNA: TGCGCCAGCAGCTTGCAAGCGGAAAGCTACGAGCAGTACTTC.

The V gene is TRBV5-5, the J gene TRBJ1-2; tentative D call: TRBD1 (6 bases). The CDR3 has 13 residues. Germline lookup yields CDR1 SGHKS and CDR2 YYEKEE (reference sequence). The V end lost 4 bases, the J end lost 7 bases, and 14 bases lay between the germline ends. CDR3 amino acids: CASSPGGTFGYTF. The DNA for the CDR3 is TGTGCCAGCAGCCCGGGGGGGACATTTGGCTACACCTTC.

The V call is TRBV5-1, the J call TRBJ1-1, with TRBD1 matching 9 bases. This CDR3 is 15 amino acids long. The germline V gene has CDR1 SGHRS and CDR2 YFSETQ. V lost 3 bases and J lost 4; bases outside the gene matches: 7. The CDR3 sequence is CASSSTGGSGTEAFF. CDR3 DNA sequence: TGCGCCAGCAGCTCGACAGGGGGAAGCGGCACTGAAGCTTTCTTT.

This chain uses TRBV29-1 with TRBJ2-7, with 8 nucleotides matching TRBD2. V shed 5 bases, J shed 4 bases, and the junction held 16 bases outside the gene matches. The CDR3 contains 16 residues. CDR1 SQVTM and CDR2 ANQGSEA come from the germline V gene. The CDR3, as DNA: TGCAGCGTTACTCCGCGGAGCGGGAGTTCGTTGTACGAGCAGTACTTC. Translated: CSVTPRSGSSLYEQYF.

This clone was counted a few times. The rearrangement links TRBV19 to TRBJ1-4, with TRBD1 identical over 9 bases. The CDR3 runs 15 residues. V lost 2 bases, J lost 7 bases, and 5 bases stayed unmatched. Germline-derived CDR1 and CDR2 are LNHDA and SQIVND (reference sequence). The CDR3 reads CASSIRGQGIEKLFF. CDR3 sequence (DNA): TGTGCCAGTAGTATACGAGGACAGGGGATTGAAAAACTGTTTTTT.